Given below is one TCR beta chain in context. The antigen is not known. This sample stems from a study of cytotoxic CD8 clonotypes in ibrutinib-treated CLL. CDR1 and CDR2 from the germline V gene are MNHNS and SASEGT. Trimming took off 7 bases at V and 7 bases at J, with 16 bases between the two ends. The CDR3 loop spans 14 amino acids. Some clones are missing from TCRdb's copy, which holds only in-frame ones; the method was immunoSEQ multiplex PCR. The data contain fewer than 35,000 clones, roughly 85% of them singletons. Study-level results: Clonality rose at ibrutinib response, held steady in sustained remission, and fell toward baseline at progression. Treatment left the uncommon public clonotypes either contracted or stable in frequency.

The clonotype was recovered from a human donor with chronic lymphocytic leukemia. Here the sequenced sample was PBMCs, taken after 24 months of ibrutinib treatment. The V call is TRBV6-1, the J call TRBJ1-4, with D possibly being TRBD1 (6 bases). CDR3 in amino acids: CASTNDRSSEKLFF. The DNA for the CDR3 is TGTGCCAGCACCAACGACAGGAGTAGTGAAAAACTGTTTTTT.